This T cell receptor (beta chain) stems from a study of response to subunit inactivated influenza vaccine. Points from the study as a whole: The authors offered the suggestion that each seasonal influenza vaccination recruits few new T cells.

The ends were cut back, 2 bases at V and 4 bases at J, with 7 bases in the middle. CDR1 SGHRS and CDR2 YFSETQ come from the germline V gene. There are 13 residues in the CDR3. TCRdb re-called the RT-PCR reads with MiXCR, one entry per CDR3 protein. The sample has 530,000 or so distinct CDR3 sequences; 25% are singletons. This clonotype appeared a few times. Its antigen is undetermined. The clonotype comes from a man between 45 and 60 years old who received an inactivated influenza vaccine. The sequencing used CD4+ T cells sorted from PBMCs, collected approximately 5 days after vaccination. This chain links TRBV5-1 with TRBJ2-1, with unresolved D. The CDR3 sequence: CASSFARYNEQFF. Written as DNA, the CDR3 is TGCGCCAGCAGCTTTGCAAGATACAATGAGCAGTTCTTC. The complete variable domain, with remaining parts taken from reference TRBV5-1 and TRBJ2-1, reads KAGVTQTPRYLIKTRGQQVTLSCSPISGHRSVSWYQQTPGQGLQFLFEYFSETQRNKGNFPGRFSGRQFSNSRSEMNVSTLELGDSALYLCASSFARYNEQFFGPGTRLTVL.